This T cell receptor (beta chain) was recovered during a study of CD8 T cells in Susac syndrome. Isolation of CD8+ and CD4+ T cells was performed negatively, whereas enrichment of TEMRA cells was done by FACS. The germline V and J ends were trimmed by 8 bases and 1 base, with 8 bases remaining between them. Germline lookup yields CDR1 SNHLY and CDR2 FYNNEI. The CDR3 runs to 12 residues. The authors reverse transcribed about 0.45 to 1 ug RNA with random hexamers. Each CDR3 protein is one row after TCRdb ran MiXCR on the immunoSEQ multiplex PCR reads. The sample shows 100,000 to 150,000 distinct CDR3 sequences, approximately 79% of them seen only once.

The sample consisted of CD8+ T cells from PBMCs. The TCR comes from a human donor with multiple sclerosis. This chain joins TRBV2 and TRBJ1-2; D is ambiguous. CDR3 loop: CASGLDNYGYTF. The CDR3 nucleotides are TGTGCCAGCGGGCTGGATAACTATGGCTACACCTTC.